The rows below give T cell receptor beta chains drawn from one sample of a study of cytomegalovirus exposure and HLA in healthy donors. The assay was immunoSEQ multiplex PCR, and TCRdb's table has in-frame clones only and misses some. The table has over 200,000 clones, roughly 84% seen once; the top ten hold roughly 1.3%. Sequencing was performed on PBMCs. All receptors derive from a human donor in good health. CDR3s include the opening cysteine and the closing phenylalanine or tryptophan. The order of the fields is D gene, V gene, J gene, CDR3 length, CDR3 DNA, CDR3 protein. D genes are given only for firm matches.

d_gene: -
v_gene: TRBV7-2
j_gene: TRBJ1-5
len: 13
CDR3nt: TGTGCCAGCAGCCCCCGCGGGGGGCAGCCCCAGCATTTT
CDR3aa: CASSPRGGQPQHF

d_gene: -
v_gene: TRBV15
j_gene: TRBJ2-3
len: 18
CDR3nt: TGTGCCACCAGCAGATCCGGGACTGACGGTTCGAGCACAGATACGCAGTATTTT
CDR3aa: CATSRSGTDGSSTDTQYF

d_gene: -
v_gene: TRBV27
j_gene: TRBJ2-7
len: 13
CDR3nt: TGTGCCAGCAGGGCCGGGATACCCTACGAGCAGTACTTC
CDR3aa: CASRAGIPYEQYF

d_gene: TRBD1
v_gene: TRBV25-1
j_gene: TRBJ2-3
len: 14
CDR3nt: TGTGCCAGCAGTGTCCGACAGGGCGGCGATACGCAGTATTTT
CDR3aa: CASSVRQGGDTQYF

d_gene: -
v_gene: TRBV7-9
j_gene: TRBJ2-7
len: 15
CDR3nt: TGTGCCAGCAGCTTAAATCAAGCGGGCCCGGTGGGGCAGTACTTC
CDR3aa: CASSLNQAGPVGQYF

d_gene: TRBD1
v_gene: TRBV7-3
j_gene: TRBJ2-2
len: 14
CDR3nt: TGTGCCAGCAGGGCAGGACAGGGTGGCGGGGAGCTGTTTTTT
CDR3aa: CASRAGQGGGELFF

d_gene: -
v_gene: TRBV7-2
j_gene: TRBJ2-5
len: 13
CDR3nt: TGTGCCAGCAGCTCAGGACAGCAAGAGACCCAGTACTTC
CDR3aa: CASSSGQQETQYF

d_gene: -
v_gene: TRBV2
j_gene: TRBJ2-7
len: 15
CDR3nt: TGTGCCAGCAGTGAGTCACAGGAGCCTTCCTACGAGCAGTACTTC
CDR3aa: CASSESQEPSYEQYF

d_gene: -
v_gene: TRBV6-1
j_gene: TRBJ1-5
len: 11
CDR3nt: TGTGCCAGCAGTGGGGGCCAGCCCCAGCATTTT
CDR3aa: CASSGGQPQHF

d_gene: -
v_gene: TRBV6-4
j_gene: TRBJ2-1
len: 11
CDR3nt: TGTGCCAGTCTCAACAGCTATGAGCAGTTCTTC
CDR3aa: CASLNSYEQFF

d_gene: -
v_gene: TRBV27
j_gene: TRBJ1-5
len: 13
CDR3nt: TGTGCCAGCAGTTTTAGCGGCAATCAGCCCCAGCATTTT
CDR3aa: CASSFSGNQPQHF

d_gene: TRBD1
v_gene: TRBV5-1
j_gene: TRBJ1-5
len: 15
CDR3nt: TGCGCCAGCAGCTTGGGACAGGGGTGGAATCAGCCCCAGCATTTT
CDR3aa: CASSLGQGWNQPQHF

d_gene: -
v_gene: TRBV10-3
j_gene: TRBJ2-7
len: 12
CDR3nt: TGTGCCATCAGTGGCGGAAACTACGAGCAGTACTTC
CDR3aa: CAISGGNYEQYF

d_gene: -
v_gene: TRBV28
j_gene: TRBJ2-3
len: 13
CDR3nt: TGTGCCACCAGGCAGGATGCGGGAGATACGCAGTATTTT
CDR3aa: CATRQDAGDTQYF

d_gene: TRBD2
v_gene: TRBV30
j_gene: TRBJ2-3
len: 17
CDR3nt: TGTGCCTGGAGTGTAACGAGGACTAGCGGGAGAACAGATACGCAGTATTTT
CDR3aa: CAWSVTRTSGRTDTQYF

d_gene: TRBD1
v_gene: TRBV4-1
j_gene: TRBJ2-7
len: 14
CDR3nt: TGCGCCAGTCAACAGGGACAGGGGTTCCACGAGCAGTACTTC
CDR3aa: CASQQGQGFHEQYF

d_gene: -
v_gene: TRBV4-2
j_gene: TRBJ1-4
len: 15
CDR3nt: TGTGCCAGCAGCCAAGGGCCGCAGACTAATGAAAAACTGTTTTTT
CDR3aa: CASSQGPQTNEKLFF

d_gene: -
v_gene: TRBV7-9
j_gene: TRBJ2-2
len: 14
CDR3nt: TGTGCCAGCAGCTTCCGGGAGTTTTCCGGGGAGCTGTTTTTT
CDR3aa: CASSFREFSGELFF

d_gene: TRBD2
v_gene: TRBV19
j_gene: TRBJ2-7
len: 15
CDR3nt: TGTGCCAGTAGTCCCGGGACTAGCGGGAAGTACGAGCAGTACTTC
CDR3aa: CASSPGTSGKYEQYF

d_gene: -
v_gene: TRBV5-4
j_gene: TRBJ1-1
len: 13
CDR3nt: TGTGCCAGCAGCGAGATCGAGAACACTGAAGCTTTCTTT
CDR3aa: CASSEIENTEAFF

d_gene: -
v_gene: TRBV29-1
j_gene: TRBJ2-5
len: 13
CDR3nt: TGCAGCACAGTGGGCAGCCTTCCTGAGACCCAGTACTTC
CDR3aa: CSTVGSLPETQYF

d_gene: TRBD2
v_gene: TRBV5-4
j_gene: TRBJ2-2
len: 15
CDR3nt: TGTGCCAGCAGCCAGACTAGCGGGCCCACCGGGGAGCTGTTTTTT
CDR3aa: CASSQTSGPTGELFF

d_gene: -
v_gene: TRBV9
j_gene: TRBJ2-1
len: 15
CDR3nt: TGTGCCAGCAGCGTAGAGCCTGTCTCCTACAATGAGCAGTTCTTC
CDR3aa: CASSVEPVSYNEQFF

d_gene: TRBD1
v_gene: TRBV2
j_gene: TRBJ2-3
len: 15
CDR3nt: TGTGCCAGCAGGGGGGGACAGGGGAGGGCAGATACGCAGTATTTT
CDR3aa: CASRGGQGRADTQYF

d_gene: TRBD2
v_gene: TRBV6-6
j_gene: TRBJ2-5
len: 15
CDR3nt: TGTGCCAGCAGTTTGGGTAGCGGGAGTCCCGAGACCCAGTACTTC
CDR3aa: CASSLGSGSPETQYF

d_gene: TRBD2
v_gene: TRBV19
j_gene: TRBJ2-1
len: 15
CDR3nt: TGTGCCAGTCGGCCTAGCGGGAGGTTCGAGGTGATTCGGTTCTTC
CDR3aa: CASRPSGRFEVIRFF

d_gene: TRBD2
v_gene: TRBV9
j_gene: TRBJ2-1
len: 14
CDR3nt: TGTGCCAGCAGCGCCCTCGGGGGGGCCAATGAGCAGTTCTTC
CDR3aa: CASSALGGANEQFF

d_gene: TRBD2
v_gene: TRBV7-7
j_gene: TRBJ2-5
len: 14
CDR3nt: TGTGCCAGCAGCTTAGCGTCACTAGCGGAGACCCAGTACTTC
CDR3aa: CASSLASLAETQYF

d_gene: -
v_gene: TRBV6-5
j_gene: TRBJ1-1
len: 13
CDR3nt: TGTGCCAGCAGTGACCCCCCCCCTAGAGAAGCTTTCTTT
CDR3aa: CASSDPPPREAFF

d_gene: -
v_gene: TRBV27
j_gene: TRBJ2-7
len: 13
CDR3nt: TGTGCCAGCAGCTCGAATCCAGTCTACGAGCAGTACTTC
CDR3aa: CASSSNPVYEQYF

d_gene: -
v_gene: TRBV15
j_gene: TRBJ2-1
len: 16
CDR3nt: TGTGCCACCAGGAAAGAGGGCGGCGGCGGGAAGGATGAGCAGTTCTTC
CDR3aa: CATRKEGGGGKDEQFF

d_gene: TRBD2
v_gene: TRBV6-1
j_gene: TRBJ2-1
len: 14
CDR3nt: TGTGCCAGCAGACTGAGCGGGACCTACAATGAGCAGTTCTTC
CDR3aa: CASRLSGTYNEQFF

d_gene: -
v_gene: TRBV7-3
j_gene: TRBJ2-3
len: 15
CDR3nt: TGTGCCAGCAGCTCGCGGGACCCTAGCACAGATACGCAGTATTTT
CDR3aa: CASSSRDPSTDTQYF